This record looks at one T cell receptor (beta chain) sequence and its context. Its recognized antigen is unknown. Per-base quality was not reported, and no clone a single base away is much larger than it. For sequencing of the TCRbeta CDR3 region, genomic DNA was extracted from the sorted cells. The immunoSEQ Assay was used for sequencing of TCRbeta CDR3 regions. Held by TCRdb, this immuneACCESS table contains in-frame sequences only and omits some clones. Under half of the omission traces to an unresolved V gene where checked; the cause of the rest is unknown. The sample table lists approximately 50,000 clones, roughly 88% of them with a count of one. The ten largest account for around 12% of the sample. The data are from a study of OX40 agonist ivuxolimab in advanced cancers. For the study in its entirety: Ivuxolimab was an agonistic, fully human IgG2 monoclonal antibody directed against OX40 (CD134), a costimulatory receptor. Intravenous ivuxolimab was administered to patients every 2 weeks at six dose levels: 0.01, 0.1, 0.3, 1.5, 3 and 10 mg/kg. Of the roughly 52 dose-escalation patients, hepatocellular carcinoma was present in roughly 19, melanoma in roughly 15, renal cell carcinoma in 9 and head and neck cancer in 9. In the dose-escalation cohort, about four fifths of patients were male, and the mean age was 60 years with a range of roughly 23 to 79. Patients were allowed to have had prior anti-PD-1, anti-PD-L1 or anti-CTLA-4 therapy, and 40% of the dose-escalation patients had previously received checkpoint inhibitors. Three dose-escalation patients achieved partial responses, one with hepatocellular carcinoma and two with cutaneous melanoma. Peripheral TCRbeta sequencing was intended to test whether TCR sequence diversity was altered and clonal T-cell expansion was caused by ivuxolimab. The monotherapy dose-escalation portion (N of about 49 patients) of the phase I ivuxolimab trial is reported in the paper.

General study outcomes and caveats: Partial responders in the 0.1-3.0 mg/kg groups had among the lowest normalized peripheral clonal expansion, especially among CD8+ T cells. Which antigens the clonally expanded peripheral T cells were specific for was not determined. Low levels of normalized T-cell clonal expansion were also seen in some nonresponding patients. At doses of 0.1 to 3.0 mg/kg, clonal expansion of both CD4+ and CD8+ blood T cells was observed from baseline to week 6. After ivuxolimab, more expanded clones were found on average in CD8+ T cells than in CD4+ T cells.

Patients with a history of autoimmune disease or receiving systemic immunosuppression were excluded from the trial. Peripheral blood for TCR sequencing was collected from all dose cohorts at baseline, on cycle 4 day 1, and on cycle 7 day 1. The samples were taken from a phase I, first-in-human, multicenter, open-label dose-escalation trial of ivuxolimab. The trial enrolled adults with locally advanced or metastatic head and neck squamous cell, hepatocellular, melanoma or renal cell carcinoma. Before TCR sequencing, CD4+ T cells and CD8+ T cells were sorted from peripheral blood as separate populations. Trimmed from V: 4 bases; trimmed from J: 4 bases; junction bases lacking a gene match: 8. The germline V gene provides CDR1 SGHVS and CDR2 FNYEAQ. The CDR3 runs 16 amino acids, cysteine and phenylalanine included. The entry retains the CDR3 DNA only, 48 bases that are in frame from base 1.

The material sequenced was CD4+ or CD8+ T cells sorted from blood, taken in a trial of the OX40 agonist ivuxolimab. The chain couples TRBV7-6 to TRBJ2-2; 8 of the junction bases match TRBD1. This TCR was recovered from an adult with an advanced solid tumor such as melanoma, head and neck, liver or kidney cancer. The DNA sequence is as follows: TGTGCCAGCAGCTCATCCCAGGGGGCTTTCACCGGGGAGCTGTTTTTT. It translates as CASSSSQGAFTGELFF. With the rest looked up from the reference TRBV7-6 and TRBJ2-2 genes rather than sequenced, the full variable domain is GAGVSQSPRYKVTKRGQDVALRCDPISGHVSLYWYRQALGQGPEFLTYFNYEAQQDKSGLPNDRFSAERPEGSISTLTIQRTEQRDSAMYRCASSSSQGAFTGELFFGEGSRLTVL.